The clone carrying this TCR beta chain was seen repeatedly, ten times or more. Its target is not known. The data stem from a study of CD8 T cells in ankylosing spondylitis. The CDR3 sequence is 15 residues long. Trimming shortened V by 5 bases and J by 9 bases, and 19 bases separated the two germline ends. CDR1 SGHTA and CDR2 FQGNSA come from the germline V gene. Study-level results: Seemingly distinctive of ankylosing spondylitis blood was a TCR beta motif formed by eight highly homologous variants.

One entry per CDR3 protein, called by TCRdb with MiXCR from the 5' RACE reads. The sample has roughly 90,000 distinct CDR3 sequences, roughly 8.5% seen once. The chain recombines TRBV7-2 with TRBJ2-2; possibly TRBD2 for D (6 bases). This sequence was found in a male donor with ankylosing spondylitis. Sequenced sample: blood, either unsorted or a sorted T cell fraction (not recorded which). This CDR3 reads CASSRTMRRDRELFF. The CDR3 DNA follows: TGTGCCAGCAGCAGGACTATGCGGCGGGACCGGGAGCTGTTTTTT.